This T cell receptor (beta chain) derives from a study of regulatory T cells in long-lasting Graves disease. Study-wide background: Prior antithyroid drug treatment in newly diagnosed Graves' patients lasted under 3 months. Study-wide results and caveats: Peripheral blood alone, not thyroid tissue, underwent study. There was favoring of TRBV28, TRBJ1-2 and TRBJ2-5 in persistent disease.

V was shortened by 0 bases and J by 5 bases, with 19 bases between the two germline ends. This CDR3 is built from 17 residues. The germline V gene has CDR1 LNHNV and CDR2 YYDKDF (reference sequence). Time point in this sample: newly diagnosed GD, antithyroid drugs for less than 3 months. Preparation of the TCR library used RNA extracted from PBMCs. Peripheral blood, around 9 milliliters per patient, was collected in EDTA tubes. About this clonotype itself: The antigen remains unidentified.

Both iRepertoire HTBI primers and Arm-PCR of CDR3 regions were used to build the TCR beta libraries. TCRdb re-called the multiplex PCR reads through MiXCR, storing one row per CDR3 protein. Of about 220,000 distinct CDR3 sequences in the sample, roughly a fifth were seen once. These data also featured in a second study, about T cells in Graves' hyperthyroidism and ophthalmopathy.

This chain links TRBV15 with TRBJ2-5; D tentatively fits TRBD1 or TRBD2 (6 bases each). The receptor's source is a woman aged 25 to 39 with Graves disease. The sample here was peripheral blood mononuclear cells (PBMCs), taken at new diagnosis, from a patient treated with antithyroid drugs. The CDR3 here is CATSRDLGGAYKETQYF. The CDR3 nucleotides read TGTGCCACCAGCAGAGATTTGGGGGGCGCATACAAGGAGACCCAGTACTTC.